Reported below is one TCR beta chain. Participant age was about 18 to 100 years, and participants resided in about two dozen US areas. Donors of Cohort 3 who recovered were those that had two negative PCRs, clearance, or symptom resolution. The data were taken from a study of blood T cell repertoires in COVID-19. As originally analysed: The assay estimated nucleated cells by amplifying reference gene primers. Profiled with immunoSEQ multiplex PCR; TCRdb holds only in-frame clones, not every one. V, J and clone size were drawn from that table, and D and trimming were deduced from the DNA. The sample lists about 260,000 clones; 75% to 90% were seen once. J lost 3 bases, V lost 0 bases, and 2 bases had no gene match. Germline CDR1 is SGHRS and CDR2 is YFSETQ. The CDR3 runs to 14 residues.

The chain couples TRBV5-1 to TRBJ2-7; 8 bases align to TRBD1. Sample: PBMCs or T cells enriched from blood (not recorded which). The sequence came from a woman aged 18-29 years who had recovered from COVID-19. CDR3 region: CASSLVQGGYEQYF. The CDR3, as DNA: TGCGCCAGCAGCTTGGTACAGGGGGGCTACGAGCAGTACTTC.